This note documents a single T cell receptor (beta chain) sequence. Under the authors' procedure: From reference gene primer amplification, estimates of nucleated cell counts were derived. Profiled with immunoSEQ multiplex PCR; TCRdb holds only in-frame clones, not every one. V and J calls and clone size are those listed in that table; D and trimming were worked out from the DNA. Of about 170,000 clones listed, about four fifths were seen once; the top ten hold roughly 12%. With 0 bases removed from V and 0 bases from J, the gap between germline ends came to 9 bases. Germline assignment: CDR1 KGHSH and CDR2 LQKENI. This CDR3 comprises 16 residues. The data derive from a study of blood T cell repertoires in COVID-19. Study at large: Nucleic acid was either cDNA or gDNA, and it came from T cells, B-cell-depleted T cells, or PBMCs.

Donors were grouped by their self-reported clinical history. Sequencing input: PBMCs or T cells enriched from blood (not recorded which). The TCR was taken from a man aged 45-65 years who had recovered from COVID-19. The V gene is TRBV18, the J gene TRBJ1-3; D is uncertain. This CDR3 is CASSPPRRGSGNTIYF. The CDR3 nucleotides are TGTGCCAGCTCACCACCTAGACGGGGCTCTGGAAACACCATATATTTT.